These 14 T cell receptor beta chains were sequenced from one sample in a study of blood T cells in healthy people across ages. The authors ran a second PCR of roughly 6 to 12 cycles using a sample-barcoded 5' primer and a J-beta primer mix. A single record per CDR3 protein comes from TCRdb applying MiXCR to the 5' RACE reads. Of some 920,000 distinct CDR3 sequences listed, 45% to 60% are singletons. The sample consisted of blood. Receptors were obtained from an older woman in good health.

There are many counts of this clonotype. A read error may account for a junction end that differs from germline. The gene calls are TRBV5-1 and TRBJ2-5; unclear D gene. The CDR3 runs to 13 residues. The germline CDR1 and CDR2 sequences are SGHRS and YFSETQ. Written as DNA, the CDR3 is TGTGCCAGCAGGAGAGACTCTCAAGAGACCCAGTACTTC. Translation gives CASRRDSQETQYF.

This clonotype was detected only once. J is TRBJ2-1 and V is TRBV4-1; 11 nucleotides agree with TRBD2. CDR1 and CDR2 (germline): MGHRA, YSYEKL. V shed 1 base, J shed 0 bases, and the junction held 8 bases outside the gene matches. The CDR3 length is 19 residues. The CDR3 protein is CASSQGTSGSSNSYNEQFF. CDR3 sequence (DNA): TGCGCCAGCAGCCAAGGCACTAGCGGGAGTAGTAACTCCTACAATGAGCAGTTCTTC.

In its sample, this clonotype was seen a few times. The genes are TRBV11-3 and TRBJ2-3; 8 bases line up with TRBD2. Germline-derived CDR1 and CDR2 are SGHNT and YENEEA. This CDR3 comprises 14 residues. V lost 4 bases, J lost 4 bases, and 4 bases stayed unmatched. DNA for the CDR3: TGTGCCAGCAGCTCTGCGGGAGGAGCAGATACGCAGTATTTT. Translated, it gives CASSSAGGADTQYF.

The chain has TRBV28 and TRBJ2-2, with D tentatively TRBD2 (6 bases). This CDR3 comprises 13 residues. V lost 6 bases and J lost 8, with 13 bases in between. CDR1 is MDHEN and CDR2 is SYDVKM in the germline V gene. This CDR3 reads CASRTGRTGELFF. The CDR3 coding sequence is TGTGCCAGCAGGACGGGGAGGACTGGGGAGCTGTTTTTT.

V gene TRBV20-1 combines with J gene TRBJ1-1; D might be TRBD1 (6 bases). V lost 6 bases and J 0 bases, leaving 14 bases between the germline ends. Germline V gene lookup returns CDR1 DFQATT and CDR2 SNEGSKA (reference sequence). CDR3 size: 14 residues. CDR3 DNA: TGCAGTGCCGCGAAGAGGGGGATGAACACTGAAGCTTTCTTT. This translates into CSAAKRGMNTEAFF.

This clonotype showed up just once. The rearrangement uses TRBV28 and TRBJ2-6; D is undetermined. The CDR3 totals 19 residues. Trimming took off 1 base at V and 2 bases at J, with 18 bases between the two ends. Per germline, CDR1 MDHEN and CDR2 SYDVKM. CDR3 residues: CASSLSYSPVGTGANVLTF. The DNA for the CDR3 is TGTGCCAGCAGTTTATCCTATTCCCCAGTAGGGACTGGGGCCAACGTCCTGACTTTC.

The chain employs TRBV6-1 and TRBJ2-7, with a weak D call TRBD1 (6 bases). The CDR3 covers 17 residues. V gave up 6 bases and J gave up 4 bases, with 25 bases separating them. In germline, CDR1 is MNHNS, CDR2 SASEGT. The CDR3 loop reads CASRPSPLMLQGYEQYF. The CDR3 coding sequence is TGTGCCAGCAGACCCTCTCCACTTATGTTACAGGGATACGAGCAGTACTTC.

The rearrangement uses TRBV18 and TRBJ2-7, with D unclear. V was pared by 3 bases and J by 7 bases, with 16 bases between. Germline CDR1 KGHSH, CDR2 LQKENI. CDR3 length: 14 amino acids. The CDR3 here is CASSPNNFLAEQYF. CDR3 nucleotide sequence: TGTGCCAGCTCACCGAATAATTTTTTGGCTGAGCAGTACTTC.

The sample holds many counts of this clonotype. The V and J genes are TRBV4-2 and TRBJ2-7; TRBD2 matches 9 bases. The CDR3 is 15 residues long. V shed 0 bases and J 2 bases; nucleotides not matched to a gene: 2. Germline-derived CDR1 and CDR2 are LGHNA and YNFKEQ. DNA for the CDR3: TGTGCCAGCAGCCAAGAACTAGCGGGTGCCTACGAGCAGTACTTC. Translating gives CASSQELAGAYEQYF.

The V gene is TRBV20-1, the J gene TRBJ2-1, with 11 positions matching TRBD2. Trimming cost V 5 bases and J 8 bases; bases outside gene matches: 11. Germline V CDR1 and CDR2: DFQATT, SNEGSKA (reference sequence). This CDR3 spans 15 amino acids. The CDR3 protein is CSARSTSGRTDEQFF. DNA of the CDR3: TGCAGTGCTCGCTCCACTAGCGGGAGAACCGATGAGCAGTTCTTC.

Remarks on this clonotype: Germline is not matched at one junction end, which may reflect a read error. The chain is built from TRBV4-3 and TRBJ1-1; no definite D call. The germline V gene encodes CDR1 LGHNA and CDR2 YSLEER. The CDR3 has 14 residues. The CDR3 DNA sequence: TGCGCCAGCGGCCAAGAGGAAGGGAACACTGAAGCTTTCTTT. Its protein product is CASGQEEGNTEAFF.

This chain links TRBV3-1 with TRBJ2-7; 7 bases align to TRBD2. J gave up 3 bases and V 4 bases, and 18 bases lay outside the gene matches. CDR1 is LGHDT, CDR2 YNNKEL, per germline (reference sequence). The CDR3 is made up of 18 amino acids. The CDR3 coding sequence is TGTGCCAGCAGCCCGCGCGGGGGAGCTGGCCTAGAGGACTACGAGCAGTACTTC. Its translation is CASSPRGGAGLEDYEQYF.

The DNA of the CDR3 is TGTGCCAGCACCCCGGGACAACCCTACGAGCAGTACTTC. Translated: CASTPGQPYEQYF. The chain couples TRBV12-3 or TRBV12-4 to TRBJ2-7, with D perhaps matching TRBD1 (6 bases). CDR3 length: 13 residues. V was shortened by 7 bases and J by 2 bases, with 12 bases between the two germline ends.

This chain connects TRBV28 to TRBJ2-1; 10 bases are shared with TRBD2. The germline CDR1 and CDR2 sequences are MDHEN and SYDVKM. Trimming at V came to 5 bases and at J to 9 bases, leaving 10 bases not matched to a gene. The CDR3 length is 15 residues. CDR3 sequence reads: CASSPGTSERAEQFF. The CDR3, as DNA: TGTGCCAGCAGTCCTGGGACTAGCGAAAGAGCTGAGCAGTTCTTC.